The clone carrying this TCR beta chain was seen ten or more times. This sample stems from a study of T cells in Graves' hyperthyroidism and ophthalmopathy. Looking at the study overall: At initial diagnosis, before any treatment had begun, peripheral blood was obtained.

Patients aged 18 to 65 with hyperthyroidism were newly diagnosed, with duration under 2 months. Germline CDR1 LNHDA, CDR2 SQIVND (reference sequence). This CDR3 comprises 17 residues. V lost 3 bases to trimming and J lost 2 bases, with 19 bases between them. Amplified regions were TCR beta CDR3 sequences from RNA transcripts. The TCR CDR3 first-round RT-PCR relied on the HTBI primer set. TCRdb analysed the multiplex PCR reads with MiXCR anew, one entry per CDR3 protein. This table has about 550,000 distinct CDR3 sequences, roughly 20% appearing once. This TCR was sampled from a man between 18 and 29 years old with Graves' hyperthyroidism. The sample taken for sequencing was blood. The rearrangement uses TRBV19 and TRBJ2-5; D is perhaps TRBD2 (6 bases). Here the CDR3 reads CASSIRITQREQETQYF. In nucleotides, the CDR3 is TGTGCCAGTAGTATTCGGATAACACAACGGGAGCAAGAGACCCAGTACTTC.